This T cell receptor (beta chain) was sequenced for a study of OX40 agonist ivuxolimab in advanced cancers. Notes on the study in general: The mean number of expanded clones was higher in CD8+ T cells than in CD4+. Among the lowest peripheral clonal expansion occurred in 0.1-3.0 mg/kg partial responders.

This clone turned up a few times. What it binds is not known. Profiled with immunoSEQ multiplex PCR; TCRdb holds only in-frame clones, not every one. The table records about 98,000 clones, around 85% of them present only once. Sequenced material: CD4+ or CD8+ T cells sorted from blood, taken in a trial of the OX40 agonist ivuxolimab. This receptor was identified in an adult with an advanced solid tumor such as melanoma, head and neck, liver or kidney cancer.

The CDR3 coding sequence is TGTGCCATCAGTGAGATAACAGCATCCCCCCTCCACTTT. It is translated as CAISEITASPLHF. The J gene is TRBJ1-6, the V gene TRBV10-3; D not resolved. The CDR3 has 13 amino acids. The germline gives CDR1 ENHRY, CDR2 SYGVKD. With 2 bases removed from V and 13 bases from J, the gap between germline ends came to 12 bases.